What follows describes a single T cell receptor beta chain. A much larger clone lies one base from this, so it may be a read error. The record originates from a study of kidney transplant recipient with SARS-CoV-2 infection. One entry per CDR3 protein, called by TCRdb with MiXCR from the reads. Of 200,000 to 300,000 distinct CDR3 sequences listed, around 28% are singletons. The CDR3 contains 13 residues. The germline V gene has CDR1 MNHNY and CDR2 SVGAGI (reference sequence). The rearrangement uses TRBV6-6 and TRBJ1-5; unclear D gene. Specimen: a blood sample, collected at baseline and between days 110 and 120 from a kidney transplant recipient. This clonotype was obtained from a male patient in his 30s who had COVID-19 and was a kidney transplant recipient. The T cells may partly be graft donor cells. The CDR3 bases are TGTGCCGGCAGTTACTACCGCAATCAGCCCCAGCATTTT. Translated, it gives CAGSYYRNQPQHF.